This T cell receptor beta chain was documented in a study of T cell responses to AZD1222 COVID-19 vaccine. Unmatched junction bases numbered 7, after V lost 8 bases and J lost 6 bases. In germline, CDR1 is SNHLY, CDR2 FYNNEI. The CDR3 runs 14 residues. As regards this clone: Antigen specificity is unknown.

Profiling relied on immunoSEQ multiplex PCR, and the TCRdb table lists in-frame clones only, not all of them. Of roughly 100,000 clones listed, approximately 90% are singletons. General study points: Per reports, nearly half of all spike-specific TCRs target regions that are unmutated in variants.

The V gene is TRBV2, the J gene TRBJ1-5; TRBD1 matches at 10 bases. This TCR came from an adult in good health. The sample in question was peripheral blood, obtained on day 0 of AZD1222 vaccination. This CDR3 reads CASCRDRGGQPQHF. CDR3 in DNA: TGTGCCAGCTGCCGGGACAGGGGAGGTCAGCCCCAGCATTTT. Complete variable domain (other parts from reference TRBV2 and TRBJ1-5): EPEVTQTPSHQVTQMGQEVILRCVPISNHLYFYWYRQILGQKVEFLVSFYNNEISEKSEIFDDQFSVERPDGSNFTLKIRSTKLEDSAMYFCASCRDRGGQPQHFGDGTRLSIL.